The 17 T cell receptor beta chains given below trace back to one sample, sequenced in a study of shared clonotypes between healthy human individuals. The protocol was immunoSEQ multiplex PCR, while the TCRdb copy is restricted to in-frame clones and leaves out a portion. The table has 2 million to 2.5 million clones, approximately 93% seen once. Sequenced input: naive CD4+ T cells from PBMCs. Subset in this sample: CD45RA+ positively selected. The receptor set was obtained from a man aged 18-30 years in good health. Some clones in this sample may be carry-over from other donors' samples.

CDR3 residues: CSGTALNAGEQFF. The CDR3 bases are TGCAGCGGAACGGCTTTAAATGCTGGTGAGCAGTTCTTC. This chain joins TRBV29-1 and TRBJ2-1; D gene unclear. Per the germline V gene, CDR1 is SQVTM and CDR2 is ANQGSEA. The CDR3 runs 13 residues. V was shortened by 7 bases and J by 9 bases, with 19 bases between the two germline ends.

The rearrangement links TRBV5-1 to TRBJ1-3, with D hard to call. This CDR3 has 16 residues. V shed 3 bases and J shed 0 bases, with 13 bases lying between them. Germline values: CDR1 SGHRS, CDR2 YFSETQ. CDR3 sequence reads: CASSSTPQDSGNTIYF. The CDR3 nucleotides are TGCGCCAGCAGCTCCACCCCACAAGACTCTGGAAACACCATATATTTT.

Remarks on this clone: This same CDR3 is encoded by further DNA sequences in the sample. V usage is TRBV7-2 and J usage is TRBJ2-5; D gene ambiguous. This CDR3 is built from 14 residues. Germline values: CDR1 SGHTA, CDR2 FQGNSA. Trimming pared 2 bases from V and 1 base from J, leaving 8 bases between. CDR3 sequence: CASSLYGSQETQYF. CDR3 DNA sequence: TGTGCCAGCAGCTTATATGGCAGCCAAGAGACCCAGTACTTC. Using reference TRBV7-2 and TRBJ2-5 for the parts outside the CDR3, the full variable domain is GAGVSQSPSNKVTEKGKDVELRCDPISGHTALYWYRQSLGQGLEFLIYFQGNSAPDKSGLPSDRFSAERTGGSVSTLTIQRTQQEDSAVYLCASSLYGSQETQYFGPGTRLLVL.

Notes on this clone: The identical CDR3 is also encoded by other nucleotide sequences in the sample. The gene calls are TRBV6-5 and TRBJ2-6; D might be TRBD1 (5 bases). The CDR3 is 16 amino acids. The V gene's germline CDR1 is MNHEY and CDR2 SVGAGI. V shed 3 bases and J shed 0 bases, with 9 bases lying between them. CDR3 bases: TGTGCCAGCAGTTATTCAGGGCTCTCTGGGGCCAACGTCCTGACTTTC. It specifies CASSYSGLSGANVLTF.

This chain joins TRBV19 and TRBJ2-1, with 10 bases lining up with TRBD2. Germline loops: CDR1 LNHDA, CDR2 SQIVND (reference sequence). Trimming took 1 base from V and 7 from J; bases not matched to a gene: 4. This CDR3 is built from 15 residues. This CDR3 reads CASSIVASGSNEQFF. The CDR3 coding sequence is TGTGCCAGTAGTATAGTGGCTAGCGGGAGTAATGAGCAGTTCTTC.

V usage is TRBV18 and J usage is TRBJ2-7; D possibly corresponds to TRBD2 (5 bases). The V end lost 1 base, the J end lost 0 bases, and 13 bases lay between the germline ends. This CDR3 spans 16 amino acids. The germline CDR1 and CDR2 sequences are KGHSH and LQKENI. CDR3 region: CASSPRGALSSYEQYF. The CDR3 DNA follows: TGTGCCAGCTCACCACGGGGAGCGCTAAGCTCCTACGAGCAGTACTTC. The variable domain in full, with the rest retrieved from reference TRBV18 and TRBJ2-7, is NAGVMQNPRHLVRRRGQEARLRCSPMKGHSHVYWYRQLPEEGLKFMVYLQKENIIDESGMPKERFSAEFPKEGPSILRIQQVVRGDSAAYFCASSPRGALSSYEQYFGPGTRLTVT.

Concerning this clone: The sample contains more than one DNA sequence encoding this CDR3. The CDR3 region is CASSPGQSYNEQFF. In DNA, the CDR3 is TGTGCCAGCTCTCCGGGACAGTCCTACAATGAGCAGTTCTTC. This chain joins TRBV18 and TRBJ2-1, with 7 bases lining up with TRBD1. This CDR3 is built from 14 residues. CDR1 KGHSH and CDR2 LQKENI come from the germline V gene. After removal of 6 bases from V and 1 base from J, the junction contained 3 bases not matched to a gene.

The rearrangement uses TRBV6-6 and TRBJ2-1; TRBD2 matches at 8 bases. Trimming cost V 0 bases and J 8 bases; bases outside gene matches: 6. Germline V gene data show CDR1 as MNHNY and CDR2 as SVGAGI (reference sequence). CDR3 length: 15 amino acids. CDR3 in DNA: TGTGCCAGCAGTTACTCTGGCGGGGGGAGGGATGAGCAGTTCTTC. It translates to CASSYSGGGRDEQFF.

This chain links TRBV15 with TRBJ1-1, with a weak D call TRBD1 (5 bases). V lost 2 bases to trimming and J lost 6 bases, with 22 bases between them. The CDR3 spans 17 residues. Germline V gene sequence: CDR1 LNHNV, CDR2 YYDKDF (reference sequence). The DNA of the CDR3 is TGTGCCACCAGCAGAAATACGGTGGGCGGGGGGAGAGCTGAAGCTTTCTTT. Translation gives CATSRNTVGGGRAEAFF.

The chain carries TRBV19 and TRBJ2-5; TRBD2 agrees at 13 bases. V lost 4 bases and J lost 2; bases outside the gene matches: 13. Germline values: CDR1 LNHDA, CDR2 SQIVND (reference sequence). The CDR3 spans 19 residues. The CDR3 spells CASSTRTSGRATGQETQYF. DNA of the CDR3: TGTGCCAGTAGTACTCGTACTAGCGGGAGGGCGACGGGGCAAGAGACCCAGTACTTC.

The gene calls are TRBV5-1 and TRBJ1-4; a possible D gene is TRBD1 (5 bases). The CDR3 loop spans 20 amino acids. The V end lost 0 bases, the J end lost 0 bases, and 21 bases lay between the germline ends. CDR1 is SGHRS, CDR2 YFSETQ, per germline. The CDR3 spells CASSLESLAPAGSTNEKLFF. In DNA form, the CDR3 reads TGCGCCAGCAGCTTGGAATCGTTGGCCCCGGCAGGGTCAACTAATGAAAAACTGTTTTTT.

This clone was seen only once. The V and J genes are TRBV2 and TRBJ2-7, with TRBD1 matching over 7 bases. CDR1 SNHLY and CDR2 FYNNEI come from the germline V gene. The CDR3 contains 16 residues. The V segment lost 5 bases and the J segment 6 bases; nucleotides outside the gene matches: 16. The CDR3 is CASSSLVGGQASEQYF. The DNA of the CDR3 is TGTGCCAGCAGTTCCCTAGTAGGGGGCCAAGCCTCCGAGCAGTACTTC. Using reference TRBV2 and TRBJ2-7 for the parts outside the CDR3, the full variable domain is EPEVTQTPSHQVTQMGQEVILRCVPISNHLYFYWYRQILGQKVEFLVSFYNNEISEKSEIFDDQFSVERPDGSNFTLKIRSTKLEDSAMYFCASSSLVGGQASEQYFGPGTRLTVT.

The J gene is TRBJ2-5, the V gene TRBV5-1, with D unresolved. Per the germline V gene, CDR1 is SGHRS and CDR2 is YFSETQ. V gave up 4 bases and J gave up 5 bases, with 15 bases separating them. This CDR3 contains 14 residues. CDR3 DNA sequence: TGCGCCAGCAGCGCAGTTGCGGTGGGGGAGACCCAGTACTTC. It translates to CASSAVAVGETQYF.

As concerns this clone: The same CDR3 also results from other DNA sequences found in this sample. V is TRBV28 and J is TRBJ1-2; D not certain. V was clipped by 6 bases and J by 4 bases, with 9 bases between them. This CDR3 spans 12 amino acids. Germline V gives CDR1 MDHEN, CDR2 SYDVKM. The CDR3 loop is CASSPGSYGYTF. The CDR3 coding sequence is TGTGCCAGCAGCCCCGGAAGCTATGGCTACACCTTC.

The chain has TRBV7-3 and TRBJ2-2; no clear D gene. The CDR3 consists of 15 residues. The V gene lost 3 bases and the J gene lost 2 bases, with 10 bases spanning the gap. Germline CDR1 and CDR2: SGHTA and FQGTGA. DNA for the CDR3: TGTGCCAGCAGCTTCCGCGGAGCCAACACCGGGGAGCTGTTTTTT. It specifies CASSFRGANTGELFF. The whole variable domain, remainder taken from reference TRBV7-3 and TRBJ2-2, is GAGVSQTPSNKVTEKGKYVELRCDPISGHTALYWYRQSLGQGPEFLIYFQGTGAADDSGLPNDRFFAVRPEGSVSTLKIQRTERGDSAVYLCASSFRGANTGELFFGEGSRLTVL.

Comments on this clone: Other DNA sequences in the same sample also yield this CDR3. The CDR3 DNA sequence: TGTGCCAGCAGCTTAGGACTTTCCTACGAGCAGTACTTC. Protein product: CASSLGLSYEQYF. The chain combines TRBV7-9 with TRBJ2-7; D is unclear. V was cut by 1 base and J by 1 base, with 5 bases left in between. The CDR3 extends over 13 amino acids. Per the germline V gene, CDR1 is SEHNR and CDR2 is FQNEAQ (reference sequence).

This rearrangement joins TRBV11-2 to TRBJ2-7; TRBD1 is a possible D gene (5 bases). Germline V gene sequence: CDR1 SGHAT, CDR2 FQNNGV. V was pared by 4 bases and J by 5 bases, with 12 bases between. CDR3 length: 13 residues. CDR3 amino acids: CASSSRVIDEQYF. CDR3 DNA sequence: TGTGCCAGCAGCTCCAGGGTTATCGACGAGCAGTACTTC.